One sample yielded the 20 T cell receptor beta chains listed below, sequenced in a study of T cell repertoires in aging, cancer and after chemotherapy. Peripheral blood genomic DNA, not sorted cells or RNA, was the template. A mixed TRB-A/B primer pool amplified rearranged TRB by multiplex touch-down PCR. TCRdb re-called the multiplex PCR reads through MiXCR, storing one row per CDR3 protein. The sample carries some 1,000 distinct CDR3 sequences, 25% to 30% recorded once. The specimen was blood. These receptors originate from a human donor with a solid tumor.

This clonotype has a handful of counts. The rearrangement joins TRBV20-1 to TRBJ2-1, with no clear D. This CDR3 spans 15 amino acids. With 0 bases removed from V and 3 bases from J, the gap between germline ends came to 12 bases. Germline assignment: CDR1 DFQATT and CDR2 SNEGSKA (reference sequence). CDR3 DNA sequence: TGCAGTGCTAGAGATGTGTCTCCCCACTACAATGAGCAGTTCTTC. Protein: CSARDVSPHYNEQFF.

The CDR3 spells CASSPGGLAGRSPYEQYF. The CDR3 DNA follows: TGTGCCAGCAGTCCCGGGGGACTAGCGGGACGATCCCCCTACGAGCAGTACTTC. The chain joins TRBV27 to TRBJ2-7, with 13 positions matching TRBD2. J lost 2 bases, V lost 5 bases, and 12 bases had no gene match. The CDR3 has 18 residues. Germline CDR1 MNHEY, CDR2 SMNVEV (reference sequence).

This clonotype was counted a few times. The chain is built from TRBV20-1 and TRBJ2-1, with TRBD2 matching 7 bases. J was trimmed by 7 bases and V by 3 bases; bases with no gene match: 12. This CDR3 region has 15 residues. Per germline, CDR1 DFQATT and CDR2 SNEGSKA (reference sequence). The CDR3 region is CSASVVWGGGNEQFF. CDR3 nucleotide sequence: TGCAGTGCTAGCGTGGTATGGGGGGGAGGGAATGAGCAGTTCTTC.

By proportion, this clonotype is medium-sized. The V gene is TRBV13, the J gene TRBJ2-1; 12 bases fit TRBD2. The CDR3 extends over 15 amino acids. J lost 7 bases, V lost 3 bases, and 4 bases had no gene match. The germline CDR1 and CDR2 sequences are PRHDT and FYEKMQ (reference sequence). The CDR3 is CASSFGLAGINEQFF. As DNA, the CDR3 is TGTGCCAGCAGCTTCGGACTAGCGGGAATTAATGAGCAGTTCTTC. Variable domain in full (rest from reference TRBV13 and TRBJ2-1): AAGVIQSPRHLIKEKRETATLKCYPIPRHDTVYWYQQGPGQDPQFLISFYEKMQSDKGSIPDRFSAQQFSDYHSELNMSSLELGDSALYFCASSFGLAGINEQFFGPGTRLTVL.

Here the CDR3 DNA reads TGCAGTGCTGTCCCAGGGACTGAAGCTTTCTTT. This gives the protein CSAVPGTEAFF. V and J are TRBV20-1 and TRBJ1-1, with a weak D call TRBD1 (5 bases). Germline values: CDR1 DFQATT, CDR2 SNEGSKA (reference sequence). This CDR3 is built from 11 residues. Deletions cut 5 bases from V and 5 bases from J, with 9 bases between.

In this sample, this clonotype turned up once. The chain joins TRBV12-3 or TRBV12-4 to TRBJ2-7; TRBD2 matches at 12 bases. The CDR3 is made up of 15 amino acids. With V trimmed by 4 bases and J by 2 bases, 3 bases remained unmatched. CDR3 residues: CASSYTSGGTYEQYF. CDR3 nucleotides: TGTGCCAGCAGTTACACTAGCGGGGGGACCTACGAGCAGTACTTC.

In its sample, this clonotype was seen a few times. This chain links TRBV19 with TRBJ2-2; TRBD1 or TRBD2 may be the D gene (5 bases each). In germline, CDR1 is LNHDA, CDR2 SQIVND (reference sequence). The CDR3 has 12 residues. The V gene lost 4 bases and the J gene lost 7 bases, with 7 bases spanning the gap. CDR3 residues: CASSRDLGELFF. CDR3 bases: TGTGCCAGTAGTAGGGACCTCGGGGAGCTGTTTTTT.

By sample share, this clonotype is medium-sized. The gene calls are TRBV5-4 and TRBJ2-5, with 13 nucleotides matching TRBD2. CDR3 length: 16 amino acids. The ends lost 4 bases at V and 2 bases at J; junction bases unmatched: 5. Germline V CDR1 and CDR2: SGHNT, YYREEE (reference sequence). CDR3 coding DNA: TGTGCCAGCAGCCCGGAGGGACTAGCGGGGCAAGAGACCCAGTACTTC. Its protein product is CASSPEGLAGQETQYF.

This clonotype was counted a few times. V usage is TRBV20-1 and J usage is TRBJ2-3, with 8 positions matching TRBD1. With V trimmed by 2 bases and J by 2 bases, 6 bases remained unmatched. The CDR3 has 15 residues. Germline lookup yields CDR1 DFQATT and CDR2 SNEGSKA (reference sequence). CDR3 DNA: TGCAGTGCTAGACCCCTCAGGGGGCCCACAGATACGCAGTATTTT. Amino acid sequence: CSARPLRGPTDTQYF.

The chain carries TRBV10-3 and TRBJ1-4, with no clear D. The CDR3 consists of 13 residues. V was shortened by 2 bases and J by 4 bases, with 5 bases between the two germline ends. Germline CDR1 reads ENHRY; CDR2 reads SYGVKD. In nucleotides, the CDR3 is TGTGCCATCAGTGAGGTCCGTAATGAAAAACTGTTTTTT. As protein: CAISEVRNEKLFF.

This clonotype qualifies as large (0.1 to 1%). V is TRBV6-5 and J is TRBJ2-7; the D is unclear. Trimming stripped 0 bases from V and 6 bases from J, with 3 bases between. Germline CDR1 and CDR2: MNHEY and SVGAGI. The CDR3 sequence is 11 residues long. The CDR3 loop reads CASSYSGEQYF. The CDR3 nucleotides are TGTGCCAGCAGTTACTCGGGCGAGCAGTACTTC.

V is TRBV5-6 and J is TRBJ1-1; possibly TRBD1 for D (6 bases). Trimming pared 4 bases from V and 4 bases from J, leaving 14 bases between. The CDR3 consists of 14 residues. Looked up from germline, CDR1 is SGHDT and CDR2 is YYEEEE. In DNA, the CDR3 is TGTGCCAGCAGCCGGGGGGCCCCGGGCACTGAAGCTTTCTTT. The encoded protein is CASSRGAPGTEAFF.

The genes are TRBV6-4 and TRBJ2-3, with 8 positions matching TRBD2. The CDR3 has 16 amino acids. The germline CDR1 and CDR2 sequences are MRHNA and SNTAGT. V trimming: 6 bases; J trimming: 2 bases; junction bases outside the gene matches: 10. CDR3 coding DNA: TGTGCCAGCAGGGGGCGGGAGGAGGGGCACACAGATACGCAGTATTTT. Translating gives CASRGREEGHTDTQYF.

This clonotype is judged large. V is TRBV6-5 and J is TRBJ2-5, with D tentatively TRBD1 or TRBD2 (5 bases each). The length of the CDR3 is 14 residues. Trimming pared 6 bases from V and 5 bases from J, leaving 16 bases between. The germline V gene has CDR1 MNHEY and CDR2 SVGAGI. CDR3 sequence: CASSRGAGWETQYF. The CDR3 region has the DNA TGTGCCAGCAGCCGGGGCGCCGGTTGGGAGACCCAGTACTTC.

This clonotype was counted only a few times. V usage is TRBV20-1 and J usage is TRBJ2-7; D possibly corresponds to TRBD1 (7 bases). Germline V lookup: CDR1 DFQATT, CDR2 SNEGSKA (reference sequence). The CDR3 contains 15 residues. V lost 1 base and J 6 bases, leaving 19 bases between the germline ends. In nucleotides, the CDR3 is TGCAGTGCTAGAGCAGGGGGAGGAGGGCAAGGCGAGCAGTACTTC. This sequence encodes CSARAGGGGQGEQYF.

This clonotype is termed medium-sized (0.01 to 0.1%). CDR3 DNA sequence: TGTGCCAGCAGCTCCGTAGGGCCGGATACGCAGTATTTT. It yields the protein CASSSVGPDTQYF. The chain couples TRBV5-6 to TRBJ2-3; D is unresolved. Trimming left V 3 bases short and J 6 bases short, with 11 bases between. This CDR3 is built from 13 residues. Germline CDR1 reads SGHDT; CDR2 reads YYEEEE.

The table lists this clonotype with a few counts. This sequence joins TRBV6-1 and TRBJ1-5; D perhaps matches TRBD1 (6 bases). The V and J ends lost 2 bases and 5 bases respectively, with 13 bases between them. The CDR3 sequence is 15 residues long. The germline gives CDR1 MNHNS, CDR2 SASEGT. CDR3 sequence (DNA): TGTGCCAGCAGTGAACGGGGCGGGGGGCATCAGCCCCAGCATTTT. This codes for CASSERGGGHQPQHF.

This clonotype is deemed medium-sized. The gene calls are TRBV27 and TRBJ2-7; possibly TRBD2 for D (5 bases). With 5 bases removed from V and 7 bases from J, the gap between germline ends came to 18 bases. The CDR3 loop spans 14 amino acids. Germline CDR1 and CDR2: MNHEY and SMNVEV (reference sequence). CDR3 coding DNA: TGTGCCAGCAGTACCTGGACTGGCTCGGGGGAGCAGTACTTC. Its protein product is CASSTWTGSGEQYF.

The V and J genes are TRBV18 and TRBJ2-7; 7 nucleotides align to TRBD2. The CDR3 length is 14 residues. CDR1 is KGHSH, CDR2 LQKENI, per germline. Trimming cost V 2 bases and J 2 bases; bases outside gene matches: 3. The CDR3 is CASSPGGGAYEQYF. The CDR3 nucleotides read TGTGCCAGCTCACCAGGGGGGGGAGCCTACGAGCAGTACTTC. Drawing the rest from reference TRBV18 and TRBJ2-7, the complete variable domain is NAGVMQNPRHLVRRRGQEARLRCSPMKGHSHVYWYRQLPEEGLKFMVYLQKENIIDESGMPKERFSAEFPKEGPSILRIQQVVRGDSAAYFCASSPGGGAYEQYFGPGTRLTVT.

As to this clonotype: A junction boundary mismatches the germline segment, possibly from a read error. This chain joins TRBV20-1 and TRBJ2-7; TRBD2 matches at 11 bases. The CDR3 has 17 amino acids. Germline V gene lookup returns CDR1 DFQATT and CDR2 SNEGSKA (reference sequence). In DNA, the CDR3 is TGCAGTGCCGAAGCGCTGCTAGCGGGAGGTGGATCCTACAAGCAGTACTTC. This codes for CSAEALLAGGGSYKQYF.